The entry that follows covers one T cell receptor beta chain sequence. Germline assignment: CDR1 GTSNPN and CDR2 SVGIG (reference sequence). Trimming pared 5 bases from V and 5 bases from J, leaving 18 bases between. CDR3 length: 15 residues. The protocol was immunoSEQ multiplex PCR, while the TCRdb copy is restricted to in-frame clones and leaves out a portion. The sample includes approximately 58,000 clones, about 90% of them seen just once. This sample is drawn from a study of T cell changes during pregnancy in multiple sclerosis. This sample comprised peripheral blood, obtained in the second trimester of pregnancy. V and J are TRBV30 and TRBJ1-4; a possible D gene is TRBD1 (6 bases). This clonotype originated in a female donor in good health, enrolled as a control in a pregnancy study. The CDR3 spells CAWETRGASNEKLFF. CDR3 nucleotide sequence: TGTGCCTGGGAAACACGGGGGGCCTCAAATGAAAAACTGTTTTTT. The full variable domain, with the rest looked up from reference TRBV30 and TRBJ1-4, is SQTIHQWPATLVQPVGSPLSLECTVEGTSNPNLYWYRQAAGRGLQLLFYSVGIGQISSEVPQNLSASRPQDRQFILSSKKLLLSDSGFYLCAWETRGASNEKLFFGSGTQLSVL.